This TCR beta chain derives from a study of beta chain features in type 1 diabetes. On this clone itself: Its cognate antigen is unknown.

Findings and limits, study-wide: In all four CD4+ subsets, TCRB CDR3 length was significantly, moderately reduced in type 1 diabetes. Sequencing from cDNA could over-represent high-TCR-expressing cells.

CDR3 length: 13 residues. V lost 6 bases, J lost 1 base, and 9 bases lay in between. CDR1 ENHRY and CDR2 SYGVKD come from the germline V gene. Isolated RNA was reverse transcribed in full, so expressed TCRB transcripts were sequenced. The data were produced by immunoSEQ multiplex PCR, yet TCRdb's version contains in-frame clones alone and is incomplete. The repertoire holds hundreds of thousands of clones, with 13% as singletons. V gene TRBV10-3 combines with J gene TRBJ1-1; possible D gene TRBD1, 5 bases. The sequence came from a man aged 18 to 29 with type 1 diabetes. Sequences were obtained from naive CD4+ T cells from blood. CDR3 protein: CAIRTEKNTEAFF. For the CDR3, the DNA is TGTGCCATCAGGACAGAGAAGAACACTGAAGCTTTCTTT.